This TCR beta chain was identified during a study of cytomegalovirus exposure and HLA in healthy donors. With V trimmed by 3 bases and J by 8 bases, 3 bases remained unmatched. Germline values: CDR1 MNHEY, CDR2 SVGAGI. This CDR3 is 13 amino acids long. Use of 60 Vbeta and 13 Jbeta primers characterized the PCR. This table comes from immunoSEQ multiplex PCR, and its TCRdb copy is limited to in-frame clones, with some not included. The data show roughly 200,000 clones, 73% seen once. The TCR comes from a woman in her 30s in good health and CMV-seronegative. Sequencing was carried out using PBMCs. The chain links TRBV6-5 to TRBJ1-2; TRBD1 agrees at 10 bases. CDR3 protein: CASSYDRGRGYTF. In nucleotides, the CDR3 is TGTGCCAGCAGTTATGACAGGGGGCGAGGCTACACCTTC.